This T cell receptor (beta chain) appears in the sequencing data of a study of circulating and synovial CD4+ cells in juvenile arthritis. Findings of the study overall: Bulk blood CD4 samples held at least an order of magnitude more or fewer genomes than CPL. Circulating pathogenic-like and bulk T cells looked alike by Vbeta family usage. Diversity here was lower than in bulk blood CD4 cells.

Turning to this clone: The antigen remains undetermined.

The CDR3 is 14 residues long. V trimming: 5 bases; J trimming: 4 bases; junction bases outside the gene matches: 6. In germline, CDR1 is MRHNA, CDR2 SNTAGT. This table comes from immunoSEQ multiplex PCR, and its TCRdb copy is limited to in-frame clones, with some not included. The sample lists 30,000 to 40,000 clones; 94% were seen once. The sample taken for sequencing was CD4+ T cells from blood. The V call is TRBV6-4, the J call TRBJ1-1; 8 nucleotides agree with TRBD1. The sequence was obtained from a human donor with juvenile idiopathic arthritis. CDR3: CASSPTGAGTEAFF. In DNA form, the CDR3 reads TGTGCCAGCAGTCCGACAGGGGCCGGCACTGAAGCTTTCTTT.